The T cell receptor beta chain under discussion was sequenced for a study of blood T cell repertoires in COVID-19. Study as a whole: Whether acute or convalescent, the COVID-19 samples came from the United States, Italy and Spain. T cells, B-cell-depleted T cells, or PBMCs supplied cDNA or gDNA.

Method: immunoSEQ multiplex PCR; TCRdb's copy keeps in-frame clones and lacks some. The sample lists about 82,000 clones, 75% to 90% seen once, with about 12% in the top ten. CDR3 size: 13 residues. The V end was cut by 7 bases, the J end by 2 bases, with 10 bases between. The V call is TRBV12-3 or TRBV12-4, the J call TRBJ2-3; no definite D call. The sequence came from a woman in her thirties or forties with active or convalescent COVID-19. Sequencing was carried out using peripheral blood. This CDR3 is CASKRKNTDTQYF. CDR3 nucleotide sequence: TGTGCCAGCAAGAGGAAAAACACAGATACGCAGTATTTT.